This TCR beta chain was identified during a study of CD8 T cells in Susac syndrome. Random-hexamer reverse transcription was applied to about 0.45 to 1 ug RNA. TCR beta CDR3 was amplified by immunoSEQ multiplex PCR. This amplification extended across 54 Vbeta and 13 Jbeta segments. MiXCR was run by TCRdb on the immunoSEQ multiplex PCR reads, yielding one entry per CDR3 protein. Of around 180,000 distinct CDR3 sequences in the sample, about 94% are singletons; the top ten hold approximately 0.088%. Germline CDR1 and CDR2: DFQATT and SNEGSKA (reference sequence). The CDR3 length is 12 residues. V was clipped by 6 bases and J by 5 bases, with 11 bases between them. Sequencing targeted TCR beta in blood CD8+ and CD4+ T cells. The patients who served as multiple sclerosis controls were treatment-naive and had stable or active relapsing-remitting disease that fulfilled the revised McDonald criteria. Through negative isolation, CD4+ and CD8+ T cells were obtained, while TEMRA cells were enriched using FACS.

Sequences were obtained from CD4+ T cells from PBMCs. This chain joins TRBV20-1 and TRBJ2-1; D assignment may be TRBD1 or TRBD2 (5 bases each). The TCR comes from a human donor with multiple sclerosis. CDR3 loop: CSAPGRNNEQFF. In nucleotides, the CDR3 is TGCAGTGCACCGGGACGGAACAATGAGCAGTTCTTC.